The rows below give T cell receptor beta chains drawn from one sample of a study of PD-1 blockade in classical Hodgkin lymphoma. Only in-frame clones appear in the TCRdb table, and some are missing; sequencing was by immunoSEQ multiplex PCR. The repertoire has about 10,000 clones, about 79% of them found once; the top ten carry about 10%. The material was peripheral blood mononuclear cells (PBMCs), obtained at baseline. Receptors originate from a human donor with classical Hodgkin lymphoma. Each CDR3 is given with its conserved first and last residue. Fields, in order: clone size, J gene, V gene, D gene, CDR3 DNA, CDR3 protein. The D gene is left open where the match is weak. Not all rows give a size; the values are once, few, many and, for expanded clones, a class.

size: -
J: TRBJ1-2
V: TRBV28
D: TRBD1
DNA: TGTGCCAGCAGTTCTACCGCGACAGGGGGCTTCTATGGCTACACCTTC
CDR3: CASSSTATGGFYGYTF

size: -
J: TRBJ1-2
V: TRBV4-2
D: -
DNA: TGTGCCAGCAGCCAAGAATCGATAGGATGGTATGGCTACACCTTC
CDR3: CASSQESIGWYGYTF

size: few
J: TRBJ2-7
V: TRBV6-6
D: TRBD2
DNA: TGTGCCAGCAGGGCGGGACTAAAGGTCTACGAGCAGTACTTC
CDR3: CASRAGLKVYEQYF

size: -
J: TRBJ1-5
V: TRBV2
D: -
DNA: TGTGCCAGCAGTGAAGTAACAGGTCAGCCCCAGCATTTT
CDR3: CASSEVTGQPQHF

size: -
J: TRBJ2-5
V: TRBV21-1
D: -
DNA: TGTGCCAGCAGCAAGGACAGGGGATCAGAGACCCAGTACTTC
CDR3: CASSKDRGSETQYF

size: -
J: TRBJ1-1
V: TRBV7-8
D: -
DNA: TGTGCCAGCAGCTTAGTGGCCGGGAACACTGAAGCTTTCTTT
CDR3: CASSLVAGNTEAFF

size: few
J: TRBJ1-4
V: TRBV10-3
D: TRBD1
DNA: TGTGCCATCAGCGGGACAGTTACGAATGAAAAACTGTTTTTT
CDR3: CAISGTVTNEKLFF

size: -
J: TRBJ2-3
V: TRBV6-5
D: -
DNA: TGTGCCAGCAGTTACTCGACTGTTACCCGCGATACGCAGTATTTT
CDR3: CASSYSTVTRDTQYF

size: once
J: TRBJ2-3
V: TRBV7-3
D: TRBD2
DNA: TGTGCCAGCAGCTTACTAGCGGGAGTCTCAGATACGCAGTATTTT
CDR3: CASSLLAGVSDTQYF

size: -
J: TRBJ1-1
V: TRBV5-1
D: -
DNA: TGCGCCAGCAGCTTGGGGCAGGCCTGGACTGAAGCTTTCTTT
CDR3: CASSLGQAWTEAFF

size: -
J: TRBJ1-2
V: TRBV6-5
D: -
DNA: TGTGCCAGCAGTTACTCCGTCGGAGGCTACACCTTC
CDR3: CASSYSVGGYTF

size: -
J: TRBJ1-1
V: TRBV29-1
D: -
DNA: TGCAGCGTGGCCTTTAGCACCGAGGGAACTGAAGCTTTCTTT
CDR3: CSVAFSTEGTEAFF

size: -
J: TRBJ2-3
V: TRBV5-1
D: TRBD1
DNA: TGCGCCAGCAGCTTAGCATTGGGACAGTCTCTTGTGCAGTATTTT
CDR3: CASSLALGQSLVQYF

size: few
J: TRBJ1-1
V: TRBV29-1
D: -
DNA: TGCAGCGCAACCGGGACTGCAATGAACACTGAAGCTTTCTTT
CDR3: CSATGTAMNTEAFF

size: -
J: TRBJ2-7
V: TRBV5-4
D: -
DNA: TGTGCCAGCAGCTTGGGAGGGGACGCGAACTACGAGCAGTACTTC
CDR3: CASSLGGDANYEQYF

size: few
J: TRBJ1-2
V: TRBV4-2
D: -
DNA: TGTGCCAGCAGCCACCTGGGACATAACTATGGCTACACCTTC
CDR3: CASSHLGHNYGYTF

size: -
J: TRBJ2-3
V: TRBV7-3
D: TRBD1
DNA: TGTGCCAGCAGCTCTGGACAGGGGGCAGATACGCAGTATTTT
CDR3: CASSSGQGADTQYF

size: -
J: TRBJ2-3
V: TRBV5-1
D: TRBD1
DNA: TGCGCCAGCAGCCAGACAGGGGATCGAACAGATACGCAGTATTTT
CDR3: CASSQTGDRTDTQYF

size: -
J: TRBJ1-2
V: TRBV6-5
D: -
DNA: TGTGCCAGCAGTTACCCGACAGGCGGCTACACCTTC
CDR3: CASSYPTGGYTF

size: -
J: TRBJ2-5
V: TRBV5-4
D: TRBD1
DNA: TGTGCCAGCAGCTTACAGGGGGCTCAAGAGACCCAGTACTTC
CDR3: CASSLQGAQETQYF

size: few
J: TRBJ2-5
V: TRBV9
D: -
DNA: TGTGCCAGCAGCGTAGGACTACCCCATCAGCGGGACCAAGAGACCCAGTACTTC
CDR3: CASSVGLPHQRDQETQYF

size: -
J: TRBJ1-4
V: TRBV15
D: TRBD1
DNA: TGTGCCACCAGCAATAACAGGGGAACTAATGAAAAACTGTTTTTT
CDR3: CATSNNRGTNEKLFF

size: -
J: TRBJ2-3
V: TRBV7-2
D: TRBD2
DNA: TGTGCCAGCATCCCGGGACTAGCGGGGGTGAATACGCAGTATTTT
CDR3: CASIPGLAGVNTQYF

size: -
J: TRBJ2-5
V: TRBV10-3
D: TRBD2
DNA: TGTGCCATCAGTGAATACGCTAGCGGGGGACAAGAGACCCAGTACTTC
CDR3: CAISEYASGGQETQYF

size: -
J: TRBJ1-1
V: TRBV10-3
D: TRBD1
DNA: TGTGCCATCAGTGAGGGGACAGTGGTGAACACTGAAGCTTTCTTT
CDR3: CAISEGTVVNTEAFF

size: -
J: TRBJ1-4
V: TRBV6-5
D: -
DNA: TGTGCCAGCACCACAAATGAAAAACTGTTTTTT
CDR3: CASTTNEKLFF

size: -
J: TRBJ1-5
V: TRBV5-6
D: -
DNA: TGTGCCAGCAGCTTGTCAGGGGGCAATCAGCCCCAGCATTTT
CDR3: CASSLSGGNQPQHF

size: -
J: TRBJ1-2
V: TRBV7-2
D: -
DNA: TGTGCCAGCAGCTTAGCCACAGCGTTTAATGGCTACACCTTC
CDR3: CASSLATAFNGYTF

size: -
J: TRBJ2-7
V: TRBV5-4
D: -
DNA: TGTGCCAGCAGCCCTAGCTCGGCACAGGGAAACTACGAGCAGTACTTC
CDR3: CASSPSSAQGNYEQYF

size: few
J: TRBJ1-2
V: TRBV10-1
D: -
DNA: TGCGCCAGCAGTGAGGACAGGTATGGCTACACCTTC
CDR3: CASSEDRYGYTF

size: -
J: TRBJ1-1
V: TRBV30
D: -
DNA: TGTGCCTGGAGTGTACTATCGAGTGAAGCTTTCTTT
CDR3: CAWSVLSSEAFF

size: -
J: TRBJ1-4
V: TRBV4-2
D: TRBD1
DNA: TGTGCCAGCAGCCAGTCAGGGGGCTGGAATGAAAAACTGTTTTTT
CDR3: CASSQSGGWNEKLFF

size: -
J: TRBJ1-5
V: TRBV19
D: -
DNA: TGTGCCACCGACGTCCGCGGCAATCAGCCCCAGCATTTT
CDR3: CATDVRGNQPQHF

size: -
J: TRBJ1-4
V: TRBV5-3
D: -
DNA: TGTGCCAGAGCCTTGGGGGGAGGCGAAAAACTGTTTTTT
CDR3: CARALGGGEKLFF

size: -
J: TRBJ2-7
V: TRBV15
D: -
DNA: TGTGCCACCAGCTTCGAGTCAGGGCCTAGCTACGAGCAGTACTTC
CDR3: CATSFESGPSYEQYF

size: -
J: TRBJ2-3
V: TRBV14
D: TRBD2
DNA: TGTGCCAGCAGCCAAGGGGTTAGCGGGGGGAGAACAGATACGCAGTATTTT
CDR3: CASSQGVSGGRTDTQYF

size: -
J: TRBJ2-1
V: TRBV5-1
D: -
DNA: TGCGCCAGCAACCAAGCCGGGACAAAGAATGAGCAGTTCTTC
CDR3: CASNQAGTKNEQFF

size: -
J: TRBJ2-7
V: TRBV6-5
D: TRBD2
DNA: TGTGCCAGCAGCAAACCGGGACTAGCGGTCTACGAGCAGTACTTC
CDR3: CASSKPGLAVYEQYF

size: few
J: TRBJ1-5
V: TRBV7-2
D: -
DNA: TGTGCCAGCAGCTTAGTGGTGAATAGCAATCAGCCCCAGCATTTT
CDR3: CASSLVVNSNQPQHF

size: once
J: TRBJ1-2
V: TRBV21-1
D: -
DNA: TGTGCCAGCCCTGGGACTGCAGATTATGGCTACACCTTC
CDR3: CASPGTADYGYTF

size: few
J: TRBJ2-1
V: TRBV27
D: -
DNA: TGTGCCAGCAGTCTCCTAAGCGGAGTGAACAATGAGCAGTTCTTC
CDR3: CASSLLSGVNNEQFF

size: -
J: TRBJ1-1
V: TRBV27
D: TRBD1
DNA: TGTGCCAGCAGCCGTGACAGGGTGAGGGCTGAAGCTTTCTTT
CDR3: CASSRDRVRAEAFF

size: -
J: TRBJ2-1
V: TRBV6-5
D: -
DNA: TGTGCCAGCAGTGCCATTGGGAACTACAATGAGCAGTTCTTC
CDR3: CASSAIGNYNEQFF

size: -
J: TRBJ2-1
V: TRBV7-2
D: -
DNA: TGTGCCAGCAGCTTAGGGTCTATGACGGGGGTTGAGCAGTTCTTC
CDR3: CASSLGSMTGVEQFF

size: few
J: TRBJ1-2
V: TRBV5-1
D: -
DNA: TGCGCCAGCAGCTTGGTGGCTAACTATGGCTACACCTTC
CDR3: CASSLVANYGYTF

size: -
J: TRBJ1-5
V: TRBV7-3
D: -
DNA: TGTGCCAGCAGCTTAACCGGGGGGAATCAGCCCCAGCATTTT
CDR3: CASSLTGGNQPQHF

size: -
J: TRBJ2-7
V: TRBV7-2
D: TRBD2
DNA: TGTGCCAGCAGCTTATCAGCGGGGGAACGCGAGCAGTACTTC
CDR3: CASSLSAGEREQYF

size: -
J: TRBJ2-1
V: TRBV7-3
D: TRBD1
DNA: TGTGCCAGCAGCCCAGAGGGACAGGGGAACATTAGGCAGTTCTTC
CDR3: CASSPEGQGNIRQFF

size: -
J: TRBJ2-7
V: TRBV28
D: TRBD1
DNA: TGTGCCAGCAGTTTGCGGACAGGGGGCAAGGACGAGCAGTACTTC
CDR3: CASSLRTGGKDEQYF

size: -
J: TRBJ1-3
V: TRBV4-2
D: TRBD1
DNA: TGTGCCAGCAGCCAAGGCGGGACAGGGGTTGGAAACACCATATATTTT
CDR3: CASSQGGTGVGNTIYF

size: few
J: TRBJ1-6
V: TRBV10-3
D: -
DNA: TGTGCCATCAGTTTCGGGCAGGGAGATTCACCCCTCCACTTT
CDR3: CAISFGQGDSPLHF

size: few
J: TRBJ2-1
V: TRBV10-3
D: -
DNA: TGTGCCATCAGGCAGCTGGAGGGGCAGGCTGGCAATGAGCAGTTCTTC
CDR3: CAIRQLEGQAGNEQFF

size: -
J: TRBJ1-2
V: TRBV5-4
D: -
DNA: TGTGCCAGCAGCTCTTCCGGGAAAGAGAGCCTCCCCTTC
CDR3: CASSSSGKESLPF